This T cell receptor (beta chain) was profiled in a study of response to subunit inactivated influenza vaccine. This clonotype showed up just a few times. TCRdb called the RT-PCR reads again in MiXCR, with one record for every CDR3 protein. The repertoire includes about 540,000 distinct CDR3 sequences, approximately 22% of them detected once, and 2.5% to 3.5% sits in the top ten. CDR3 length: 14 residues. V lost 6 bases and J lost 2, with 17 bases in between. The V gene's germline CDR1 is DFQATT and CDR2 SNEGSKA (reference sequence). The sample was also linked to a second study, of T cells expressing NK-cell markers. In that study: For TCR beta, cDNA was produced by 5'RACE template switching with UMIs. Seven donors tested HCMV-seropositive and one tested seronegative among the eight sequenced. The leading position in the CD3+CD56-NKG2C+ fraction of several donors also went to these clonotypes. Questions lingered over whether expanded NKG2C+ T cell clones were HCMV-specific.

The input for sequencing was CD4+ T cells sorted from PBMCs, taken 12 days after vaccination. This chain connects TRBV20-1 to TRBJ2-7; D remains ambiguous. This TCR was sampled from a man aged 50 or older who received an inactivated influenza vaccine. CDR3 sequence (DNA): TGCAGTGCAAAAACCGAGAAATTAACCTACGAGCAGTACTTC. It encodes CSAKTEKLTYEQYF.